This passage covers 21 T cell receptor beta chains from one sample sequenced in a study of cytomegalovirus exposure and HLA in healthy donors. It was with 60 Vbeta and 13 Jbeta primers that the PCR ran. The assay was immunoSEQ multiplex PCR, and TCRdb's table has in-frame clones only and misses some. The sample lists fewer than 100,000 clones; roughly 79% were seen once. Material for sequencing was PBMCs. Every receptor here comes from a man in his forties in good health and CMV-seronegative.

The rearrangement uses TRBV7-9 and TRBJ2-7, with D maybe TRBD2 (5 bases). CDR3 length: 14 amino acids. The V and J ends lost 7 bases and 4 bases respectively, with 17 bases between them. Germline assignment: CDR1 SEHNR and CDR2 FQNEAQ (reference sequence). In DNA, the CDR3 is TGTGCCAGCATTCCGGGATACAACACGTACGAGCAGTACTTC. Its protein product is CASIPGYNTYEQYF.

This clone has a handful of counts. The V call is TRBV14, the J call TRBJ2-1, with 7 bases lining up with TRBD2. J lost 9 bases, V lost 1 base, and 3 bases had no gene match. Germline values: CDR1 SGHDN, CDR2 FVKESK. This CDR3 has 13 residues. The CDR3 protein is CASSQVAGVEQFF. CDR3 nucleotides: TGTGCCAGCAGCCAAGTTGCGGGGGTTGAGCAGTTCTTC.

This chain connects TRBV5-1 to TRBJ1-1; 7 bases fit TRBD1. CDR1 is SGHRS and CDR2 is YFSETQ in the germline V gene. This CDR3 spans 15 amino acids. V was pared by 3 bases and J by 3 bases, with 8 bases of the junction left unmatched. The CDR3 nucleotides are TGCGCCAGCAGCTCTCGACAGGGTTTCGACACTGAAGCTTTCTTT. As protein: CASSSRQGFDTEAFF.

The chain recombines TRBV27 with TRBJ2-7; D not resolved. Germline loops: CDR1 MNHEY, CDR2 SMNVEV (reference sequence). The CDR3 covers 12 residues. Deletions cut 4 bases from V and 2 bases from J, with 6 bases between. CDR3 coding DNA: TGTGCCAGCAGTTCCACACCCTACGAGCAGTACTTC. Translation gives CASSSTPYEQYF.

J is TRBJ1-1 and V is TRBV9, with D uncertain. The CDR3 runs 16 residues. Per germline, CDR1 SGDLS and CDR2 YYNGEE. Trimming took off 0 bases at V and 1 base at J, with 13 bases between the two ends. Here the CDR3 reads CASSVVPIPGNTEAFF. Written as DNA, the CDR3 is TGTGCCAGCAGCGTAGTGCCAATACCAGGGAACACTGAAGCTTTCTTT.

This sequence joins TRBV18 and TRBJ2-1; TRBD2 matches at 12 bases. V lost 2 bases, J lost 6 bases, and 8 bases stayed unmatched. CDR3 size: 17 residues. CDR1 and CDR2 from the germline V gene are KGHSH and LQKENI. The CDR3 DNA follows: TGTGCCAGCTCACCAATGACTAGCGGGAGTTATATCAATGAGCAGTTCTTC. It is translated as CASSPMTSGSYINEQFF.

This rearrangement joins TRBV19 to TRBJ1-2; 7 bases are shared with TRBD1. CDR1 and CDR2 from the germline V gene are LNHDA and SQIVND (reference sequence). V gave up 5 bases and J gave up 3 bases; unmatched junction bases: 6. This CDR3 has 14 amino acids. The DNA for the CDR3 is TGTGCCAGTAGTGACAGGGTTTACGACTATGGCTACACCTTC. Its translation: CASSDRVYDYGYTF.

The chain joins TRBV6-1 to TRBJ2-1, with 12 bases matching TRBD1. CDR3 length: 16 amino acids. Germline V gene sequence: CDR1 MNHNS, CDR2 SASEGT. The junction had 6 bases not matched to a gene; V was cut back by 2 bases and J by 7 bases. Here the CDR3 DNA reads TGTGCCAGCAGTGAATTCTGGGACAGGGGGCTAAATGAGCAGTTCTTC. Amino acids: CASSEFWDRGLNEQFF.

V gene TRBV5-6 combines with J gene TRBJ2-7; TRBD1 agrees at 8 bases. Germline CDR1 SGHDT, CDR2 YYEEEE. V lost 0 bases to trimming and J lost 6 bases; unmatched junction nucleotides: 5. This CDR3 contains 14 residues. DNA for the CDR3: TGTGCCAGCAGCTTGGTGGACAGGGTACGCGAGCAGTACTTC. Translation: CASSLVDRVREQYF.

This sequence joins TRBV7-8 and TRBJ2-1; tentatively, D is TRBD1 (6 bases). CDR3 length: 17 residues. The germline CDR1 and CDR2 sequences are SGHVS and FQNEAQ. Trimming cost V 5 bases and J 0 bases, with 17 bases left between them. The CDR3 spells CASSHRWDTSSYNEQFF. Written as DNA, the CDR3 is TGTGCCAGCAGCCACCGATGGGACACGAGCTCCTACAATGAGCAGTTCTTC. Filled out from reference TRBV7-8 and TRBJ2-1, the complete variable domain reads GAGVSQSPRYKVAKRGQDVALRCDPISGHVSLFWYQQALGQGPEFLTYFQNEAQLDKSGLPSDRFFAERPEGSVSTLKIQRTQQEDSAVYLCASSHRWDTSSYNEQFFGPGTRLTVL.

The CDR3 loop reads CASSYRTATDTQYF. DNA for the CDR3: TGTGCCAGCAGTTACCGGACAGCCACAGATACGCAGTATTTT. The chain recombines TRBV6-6 with TRBJ2-3, with D perhaps matching TRBD1 (6 bases). Germline assignment: CDR1 MNHNY and CDR2 SVGAGI (reference sequence). V shed 2 bases and J shed 2 bases, with 8 bases lying between them. The CDR3 extends over 14 amino acids.

This chain's CDR3 is CASSFSSVGAYEQYF. The CDR3, as DNA: TGTGCCAGCAGCTTTTCTAGCGTGGGGGCCTACGAGCAGTACTTC. The gene calls are TRBV7-3 and TRBJ2-7, with D perhaps TRBD2 (6 bases). Trimming took 3 bases from V and 2 from J, leaving 14 bases between them. Per the germline V gene, CDR1 is SGHTA and CDR2 is FQGTGA. CDR3 length: 15 amino acids.

The rearrangement uses TRBV6-6 and TRBJ2-4; a weak D match, TRBD2 (5 bases). Germline CDR1 reads MNHNY; CDR2 reads SVGAGI (reference sequence). The V gene lost 2 bases and the J gene lost 9 bases, with 17 bases spanning the gap. The CDR3 length is 15 residues. CDR3 nucleotide sequence: TGTGCCAGCAGTTACGACTACCCCGGGTGGGTCATTCAGTACTTC. Amino acids: CASSYDYPGWVIQYF.

Note on this clone: One end of the junction varies from germline; a read error may be responsible. This rearrangement joins TRBV14 to TRBJ1-1; D is undetermined. CDR1 is SGHDN, CDR2 FVKESK, per germline. This CDR3 has 13 amino acids. The CDR3 region is CASALGLNTETFF. CDR3 DNA: TGTGCCAGCGCCCTCGGACTGAACACTGAAACTTTCTTT. Filled out from reference TRBV14 and TRBJ1-1, the complete variable domain reads EAGVTQFPSHSVIEKGQTVTLRCDPISGHDNLYWYRRVMGKEIKFLLHFVKESKQDESGMPNNRFLAERTGGTYSTLKVQPAELEDSGVYFCASALGLNTETFFGQGTRLTVV.

The J gene is TRBJ1-4, the V gene TRBV9; D gene uncertain. The V gene lost 2 bases and the J gene lost 8 bases, with 7 bases spanning the gap. The CDR3 loop spans 12 amino acids. CDR1 is SGDLS, CDR2 YYNGEE, per germline. CDR3 amino acids: CASSVLGEKLFF. The CDR3 bases are TGTGCCAGCAGCGTCCTCGGGGAAAAACTGTTTTTT.

This chain links TRBV9 with TRBJ1-3, with a possible D match to TRBD1 (5 bases). The CDR3 loop spans 16 amino acids. The germline V gene encodes CDR1 SGDLS and CDR2 YYNGEE. V lost 3 bases and J lost 0, with 13 bases in between. The CDR3 is CASSDRHSTSGNTIYF. CDR3 nucleotides: TGTGCCAGCAGCGACAGGCATTCGACCTCTGGAAACACCATATATTTT.

The rearrangement joins TRBV6-5 to TRBJ2-1, with TRBD1 matching over 8 bases. J was trimmed by 1 base and V by 6 bases; bases with no gene match: 5. Looked up from germline, CDR1 is MNHEY and CDR2 is SVGAGI. CDR3 length equals 15 residues. The CDR3 loop is CASSLDRVSYNEQFF. CDR3 sequence (DNA): TGTGCCAGCAGCCTGGACAGGGTGTCCTACAATGAGCAGTTCTTC.

The V call is TRBV28, the J call TRBJ2-7; TRBD2 might be the D (6 bases). Deletions cut 5 bases from V and 4 bases from J, with 15 bases between. CDR1 is MDHEN, CDR2 SYDVKM, per germline. The CDR3 sequence is 14 residues long. The CDR3 DNA is TGTGCCAGCAGTCCCCCGGACTACCCATACGAGCAGTACTTC. It encodes CASSPPDYPYEQYF.

This chain uses TRBV7-9 with TRBJ2-1, with a tentative D call TRBD1 (5 bases). CDR1 and CDR2 from the germline V gene are SEHNR and FQNEAQ (reference sequence). The germline V and J ends were trimmed by 0 bases and 4 bases, with 10 bases remaining between them. This CDR3 comprises 15 residues. CDR3 sequence (DNA): TGTGCCAGCAGCTTAGCGTTGGCAGGGTACAATGAGCAGTTCTTC. Translation gives CASSLALAGYNEQFF.

The chain links TRBV2 to TRBJ1-2, with D perhaps matching TRBD1 (6 bases). This CDR3 region has 12 residues. Germline V gene lookup returns CDR1 SNHLY and CDR2 FYNNEI. The ends were cut back, 8 bases at V and 4 bases at J, with 11 bases in the middle. The CDR3 nucleotides are TGTGCCAGCGGTGGGACAAGCTATGGCTACACCTTC. Its protein is CASGGTSYGYTF.

This clone is labeled as medium-sized. The chain employs TRBV5-8 and TRBJ2-7; tentatively, D is TRBD2 (5 bases). This CDR3 is 14 amino acids long. Deletions cut 4 bases from V and 0 bases from J, with 11 bases between. Germline V gene data show CDR1 as SGHTS and CDR2 as YDEGEE. CDR3 residues: CASSPGSGSYEQYF. CDR3 nucleotide sequence: TGTGCCAGCAGCCCGGGGAGCGGCTCCTACGAGCAGTACTTC.